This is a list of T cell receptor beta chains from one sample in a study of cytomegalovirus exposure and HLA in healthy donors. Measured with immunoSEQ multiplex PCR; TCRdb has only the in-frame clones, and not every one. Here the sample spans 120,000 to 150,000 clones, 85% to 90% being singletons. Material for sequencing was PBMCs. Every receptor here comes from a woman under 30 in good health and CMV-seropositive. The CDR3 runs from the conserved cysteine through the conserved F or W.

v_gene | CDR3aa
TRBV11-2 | CASSLVHGENTEAFF
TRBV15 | CATSRLQGAAGELFF
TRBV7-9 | CASSSRQGSYEQYF
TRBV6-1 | CASSDGRAYEQYF
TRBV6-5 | CASSYRATAHEQYF
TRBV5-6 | CASSASELDRTYEQYF
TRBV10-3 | CAISDGLEETQYF
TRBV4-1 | CASSQVTGGAKETQYF
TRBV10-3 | CAIGVREEQFF
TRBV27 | CASRPSGADTQYF
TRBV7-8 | CASSHRTGNNEQFF
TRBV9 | CASSVSGNSNQPQHF
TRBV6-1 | CASGRDRDGYTF
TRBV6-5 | CASSYTGGYGYTF
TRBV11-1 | CASSLGDYEQYF
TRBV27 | CASRRDSATNEKLFF
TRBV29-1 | CSVAGRVHGELFF
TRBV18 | CASSPDRGEKLFF
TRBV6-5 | CASSYFGGGLYEQYF
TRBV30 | CAWRLAGAYEQYF
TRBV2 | CAGGGRPKTQYF
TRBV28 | CASRSNREAFF
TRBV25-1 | CASSPPAGEETQYF
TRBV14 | CASSEGQGADTIYF
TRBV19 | CASSTGTGVYEQYF
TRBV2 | CASHSLGPYNEQFF
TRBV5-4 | CASSLGPEGAGNYNEQFF
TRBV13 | CASSFASGNTDTQYF
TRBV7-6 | CASSLGTSGRIKETQYF
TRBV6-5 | CASSYTGDTEAFF
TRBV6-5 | CASSTTGNQPQHF
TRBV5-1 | CASSDRGGATNEKLFF
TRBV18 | CASSPSSDRGYF